The 18 T cell receptor beta chains given below trace back to one sample, sequenced in a study of vaccination effects on CD4 cells after COVID-19. Their antigens remain unidentified. The ViraFEST assay expanded antigen-specific CD4+ T cells with viral peptide pools before sequencing. Scientists isolated CD4+ T cells after a roughly ten-day culture period ended. Subjects were given two BNT162b2 or mRNA-1273 vaccine doses. Clones were sequenced by immunoSEQ multiplex PCR, and TCRdb holds only the in-frame ones, with some missing. The sample has 30,000 or so clones, 73% seen once. The sample here was CD4+ T cells from PBMCs cultured with HCoV-NL63 spike peptides, taken after COVID-19 vaccination. These receptors were obtained from a human donor who received a COVID-19 vaccine.

The chain uses TRBV10-3 and TRBJ2-2, with 9 nucleotides matching TRBD2. The germline V gene encodes CDR1 ENHRY and CDR2 SYGVKD. This CDR3 is 16 amino acids long. V dropped 7 bases and J dropped 1; count of bases not matched to a gene: 7. CDR3 amino acids: CAINPGTSLNTGELFF. CDR3 sequence (DNA): TGTGCCATCAACCCCGGGACTAGCCTGAACACCGGGGAGCTGTTTTTT.

This chain uses TRBV5-4 with TRBJ1-2; D uncertain. The V end lost 0 bases, the J end lost 4 bases, and 10 bases lay between the germline ends. Per germline, CDR1 SGHNT and CDR2 YYREEE (reference sequence). CDR3 size: 14 residues. This CDR3 reads CASSLGREVYGYTF. The CDR3 nucleotides read TGTGCCAGCAGCTTGGGGAGGGAAGTCTATGGCTACACCTTC.

The CDR3 reads CASTVRTGGLIRSYNEQFF. The CDR3 DNA reads TGTGCCAGCACGGTCCGGACAGGGGGCCTAATTCGCTCCTACAATGAGCAGTTCTTC. The chain couples TRBV7-2 to TRBJ2-1, with TRBD1 matching 11 bases. V trimming: 7 bases; J trimming: 0 bases; junction bases outside the gene matches: 14. The CDR3 has 19 residues. CDR1 is SGHTA and CDR2 is FQGNSA in the germline V gene.

The V gene is TRBV25-1, the J gene TRBJ2-1, with 8 bases fitting TRBD1. The junction had 8 bases not matched to a gene; V was cut back by 2 bases and J by 5 bases. Germline V lookup: CDR1 MGHDK, CDR2 SYGVNS. The CDR3 is 16 residues long. The CDR3 loop is CASSEGDRGVHNEQFF. For the CDR3, the DNA is TGTGCCAGCAGTGAAGGTGACAGGGGAGTTCACAATGAGCAGTTCTTC.

A single count supports this clone. This CDR3 reads CASRYAAYEQYF. In DNA, the CDR3 is TGTGCCAGCAGATATGCCGCCTACGAGCAGTACTTC. This chain uses TRBV28 with TRBJ2-7; D unresolved. In germline, CDR1 is MDHEN, CDR2 SYDVKM. Trimming cost V 6 bases and J 2 bases, with 8 bases left between them. CDR3 length equals 12 residues.

The V call is TRBV6-5, the J call TRBJ2-7, with D perhaps TRBD2 (6 bases). This CDR3 is 15 amino acids long. V shed 7 bases and J shed 0 bases, with 16 bases lying between them. Germline assignment: CDR1 MNHEY and CDR2 SVGAGI. The CDR3 DNA is TGTGCCAGCAAATTTGGGGGGTCAAACTCCTACGAGCAGTACTTC. Its protein is CASKFGGSNSYEQYF.

The chain joins TRBV9 to TRBJ2-1; D ambiguous. In germline, CDR1 is SGDLS, CDR2 YYNGEE. V was cut by 4 bases and J by 7 bases, with 12 bases left in between. The CDR3 spans 13 residues. This CDR3 reads CASSLRPVNEQFF. The CDR3 DNA is TGTGCCAGCAGCCTCCGACCCGTGAATGAGCAGTTCTTC.

The chain recombines TRBV5-1 with TRBJ2-2; D possibly corresponds to TRBD2 (5 bases). The CDR3 is 14 residues long. Between the trimmed V and J ends, which lost 2 bases and 2 bases, there was a span of 7 bases. CDR1 SGHRS and CDR2 YFSETQ come from the germline V gene. Here the CDR3 reads CASSLPSNTGELFF. The DNA for the CDR3 is TGCGCCAGCAGCTTACCTAGCAACACCGGGGAGCTGTTTTTT.

This clone has just one count. The chain uses TRBV18 and TRBJ2-2, with D unclear. The V gene's germline CDR1 is KGHSH and CDR2 LQKENI. This CDR3 is built from 14 residues. Trimming removed 1 base from V and 3 bases from J, with 6 bases in between. CDR3 coding DNA: TGTGCCAGCTCACCACTCAGTTACACCGGGGAGCTGTTTTTT. Translated, it gives CASSPLSYTGELFF.

This clone was found a few times. In nucleotides, the CDR3 is TGTGCCAGTAGTCAATCCGGACTAGCGGGGGGGCCGGGTACGCAGTATTTT. Translation gives CASSQSGLAGGPGTQYF. The V call is TRBV19, the J call TRBJ2-3; the match to TRBD2 covers 15 bases. The germline V gene encodes CDR1 LNHDA and CDR2 SQIVND (reference sequence). V shed 5 bases, J shed 8 bases, and the junction held 11 bases outside the gene matches. This CDR3 is built from 17 residues.

A few counts support this clone. V and J are TRBV21-1 and TRBJ2-7; the table assigns TRBD2, which was not confirmed against the DNA. TRBV21-1 is a documented pseudogene. The CDR3 runs to 14 residues. The CDR3 protein is CASSKFAGVREQYF. The CDR3 DNA is TGTGCCAGCAGCAAATTTGCGGGAGTCCGTGAGCAGTACTTC.

This rearrangement joins TRBV4-2 to TRBJ2-3, with TRBD2 identical over 8 bases. CDR1 and CDR2 (germline): LGHNA, YNFKEQ. CDR3 length equals 16 residues. The trim removed 0 bases at V and 1 base at J, leaving 3 bases unmatched. The CDR3 spells CASSQEAGARTDTQYF. Here the CDR3 DNA reads TGTGCCAGCAGCCAAGAAGCGGGAGCCCGCACAGATACGCAGTATTTT.

The chain is built from TRBV29-1 and TRBJ1-2, with D hard to call. The length of the CDR3 is 13 residues. The V and J ends lost 4 bases and 8 bases respectively, with 17 bases between them. Germline V gene data show CDR1 as SQVTM and CDR2 as ANQGSEA. This chain's CDR3 is CSVARDTSSGYTF. In DNA form, the CDR3 reads TGCAGCGTTGCTCGGGATACGTCGTCCGGCTACACCTTC.

This clone was seen just once. V usage is TRBV6-5 and J usage is TRBJ2-7; TRBD1 agrees at 11 bases. The CDR3 runs to 14 residues. The junction had 6 bases not matched to a gene; V was cut back by 7 bases and J by 4 bases. Germline V gives CDR1 MNHEY, CDR2 SVGAGI. Here the CDR3 DNA reads TGTGCCAGCAATCGGGACAGGGGGAGGTACGAGCAGTACTTC. Its translation is CASNRDRGRYEQYF.

The chain uses TRBV5-1 and TRBJ2-3, with 12 positions matching TRBD1. This CDR3 region has 18 residues. CDR1 is SGHRS, CDR2 YFSETQ, per germline. The V gene end was trimmed by 3 bases and the J gene end by 4 bases; junction bases not matched to a gene: 12. This CDR3 reads CASSSGTGGAPGADTQYF. The CDR3, as DNA: TGCGCCAGCAGCTCCGGGACAGGGGGCGCGCCGGGGGCAGATACGCAGTATTTT.

The CDR3 reads CASSRQGIIAGELFF. CDR3 nucleotide sequence: TGTGCCAGCAGTCGACAGGGAATTATCGCCGGGGAGCTGTTTTTT. This chain uses TRBV6-5 with TRBJ2-2; TRBD1 aligns across 7 bases. With V trimmed by 5 bases and J by 6 bases, 9 bases remained unmatched. Germline V gene data show CDR1 as MNHEY and CDR2 as SVGAGI. This CDR3 has 15 residues.

The V and J genes are TRBV18 and TRBJ1-6; TRBD1 matches 12 bases. The CDR3 loop spans 14 amino acids. The V gene end was trimmed by 3 bases and the J gene end by 14 bases; junction bases not matched to a gene: 5. CDR1 and CDR2 (germline): KGHSH, LQKENI. DNA of the CDR3: TGTGCCAGCTCACCGGGACAGGGGGCTTCGGCCCTCCACTTT. Translating gives CASSPGQGASALHF.

The chain recombines TRBV29-1 with TRBJ2-6; a possible D gene is TRBD2 (6 bases). This CDR3 contains 19 residues. Per germline, CDR1 SQVTM and CDR2 ANQGSEA. V gave up 0 bases and J gave up 0 bases, with 18 bases separating them. The CDR3 here is CSVEESAGTGGSGANVLTF. The CDR3 DNA is TGCAGCGTTGAAGAATCTGCGGGAACGGGTGGCTCTGGGGCCAACGTCCTGACTTTC.